This T cell receptor (beta chain) was obtained from a study of blood T cell repertoires in COVID-19. Germline CDR1 SNHLY, CDR2 FYNNEI. The V gene lost 6 bases and the J gene lost 3 bases, with 11 bases spanning the gap. The CDR3 loop spans 14 amino acids. Participants were placed into cohorts based on the clinical history they reported. Recovered participants had two consecutive negative NP/OP PCR tests, healthcare professional clearance, or symptom resolution. Clones were read by immunoSEQ multiplex PCR, and TCRdb kept only the in-frame ones, dropping some. The table has fewer than 200,000 clones, 88% seen once.

The chain has TRBV2 and TRBJ2-2; weak D call: TRBD1 (5 bases). The sequencing sample was made of PBMCs or T cells enriched from blood (not recorded which). The TCR was taken from a woman aged 18 to 35 who had recovered from COVID-19. This CDR3 is CASRGDRHTGELFF. CDR3 nucleotide sequence: TGTGCCAGCAGGGGTGACAGACACACCGGGGAGCTGTTTTTT. Full variable domain (remainder filled in from reference TRBV2 and TRBJ2-2): EPEVTQTPSHQVTQMGQEVILRCVPISNHLYFYWYRQILGQKVEFLVSFYNNEISEKSEIFDDQFSVERPDGSNFTLKIRSTKLEDSAMYFCASRGDRHTGELFFGEGSRLTVL.